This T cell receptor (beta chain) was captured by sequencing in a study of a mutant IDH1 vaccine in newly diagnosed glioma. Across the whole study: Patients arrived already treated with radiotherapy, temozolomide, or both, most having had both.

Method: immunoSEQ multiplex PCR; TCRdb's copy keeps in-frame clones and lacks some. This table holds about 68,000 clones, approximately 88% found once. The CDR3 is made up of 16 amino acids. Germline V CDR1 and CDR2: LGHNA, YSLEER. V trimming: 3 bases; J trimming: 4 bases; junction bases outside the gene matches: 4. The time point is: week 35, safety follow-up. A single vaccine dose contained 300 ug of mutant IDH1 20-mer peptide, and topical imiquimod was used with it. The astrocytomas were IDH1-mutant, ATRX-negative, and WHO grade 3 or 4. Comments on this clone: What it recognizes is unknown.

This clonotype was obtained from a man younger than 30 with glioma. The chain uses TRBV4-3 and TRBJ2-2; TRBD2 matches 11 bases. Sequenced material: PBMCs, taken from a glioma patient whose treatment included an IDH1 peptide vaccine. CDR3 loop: CASSQASGGRTGELFF. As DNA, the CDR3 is TGCGCCAGCAGCCAGGCTAGCGGGGGGCGCACCGGGGAGCTGTTTTTT.